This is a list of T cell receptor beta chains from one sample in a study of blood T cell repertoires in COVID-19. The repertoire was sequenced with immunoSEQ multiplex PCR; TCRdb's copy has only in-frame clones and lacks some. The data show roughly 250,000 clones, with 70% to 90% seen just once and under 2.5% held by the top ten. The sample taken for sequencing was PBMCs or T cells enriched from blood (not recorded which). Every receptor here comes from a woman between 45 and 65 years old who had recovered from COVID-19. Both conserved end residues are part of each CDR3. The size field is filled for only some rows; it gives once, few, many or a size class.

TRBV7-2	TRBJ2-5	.	CASSSSRLADGQETQYF
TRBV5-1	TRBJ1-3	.	CASRASAGNTIYF
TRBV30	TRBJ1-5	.	CAWSAQSPEPQHF
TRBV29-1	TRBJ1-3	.	CSAQHRGNTIYF
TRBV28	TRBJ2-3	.	CASTLGLAGGNDTQYF
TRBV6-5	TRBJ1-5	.	CASSRDRGNQPQHF
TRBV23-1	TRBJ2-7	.	CASSQPALLEQYF
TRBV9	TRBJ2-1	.	CASSASPGAYNEQFF
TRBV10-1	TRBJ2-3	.	CASSETRERADTQYF
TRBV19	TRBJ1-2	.	CASKLTGTGKGYTF
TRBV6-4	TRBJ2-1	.	CASSGGQGALNEQFF
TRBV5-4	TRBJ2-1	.	CASSSPSGSTNNEQFF
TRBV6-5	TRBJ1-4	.	CASRIGVGEKLFF
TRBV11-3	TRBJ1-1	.	CASSRGDSSNTEAFF
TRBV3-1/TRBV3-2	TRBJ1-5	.	CASSQDLNQPQHF
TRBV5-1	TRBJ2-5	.	CASSLDLGGETQYF
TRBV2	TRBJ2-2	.	CASMAGGNTGELFF
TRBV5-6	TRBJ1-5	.	CASSLGLTGLDQPQHF
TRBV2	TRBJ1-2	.	CASSVTGGIYGYTF
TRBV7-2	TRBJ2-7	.	CASSPREGVLYEQYF
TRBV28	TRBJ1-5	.	CASRELNQPQHF
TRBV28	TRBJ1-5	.	CASSGTGTIYSNQPQHF
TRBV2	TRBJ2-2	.	CASGRGTGPGRLFF
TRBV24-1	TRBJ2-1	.	CATSEGRPGNEQFF
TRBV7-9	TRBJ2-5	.	CASSFRGPPLDQETQYF
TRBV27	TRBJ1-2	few	CASSLRDSQPYGYTF
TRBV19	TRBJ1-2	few	CASRRVQGANYGYTF
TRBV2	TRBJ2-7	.	CASSELYSGVSSYEQYF